Below are 4 T cell receptor beta chains sequenced from a single sample in a study of blood T cell repertoires in COVID-19. Libraries were prepared by immunoSEQ multiplex PCR; TCRdb keeps only in-frame clonotypes and omits some of them. The sample contains 400,000 to 450,000 clones, around 89% of which appear only once. The sample consisted of peripheral blood. The receptors shown here come from a woman in her forties with COVID-19, enrolled during active disease.

This sequence joins TRBV7-2 and TRBJ2-2; 12 bases agree with TRBD1. Losses at the gene ends were 5 bases for V and 6 bases for J; bases not matched to a gene: 13. The length of the CDR3 is 18 residues. The germline CDR1 and CDR2 sequences are SGHTA and FQGNSA. CDR3 residues: CASSGPGQGARRAGELFF. The CDR3 DNA follows: TGTGCCAGCAGCGGGCCGGGACAGGGGGCGAGGAGGGCCGGGGAGCTGTTTTTT.

The gene calls are TRBV28 and TRBJ2-5, with 8 bases identical to TRBD2. Germline V lookup: CDR1 MDHEN, CDR2 SYDVKM. V shed 5 bases, J shed 0 bases, and the junction held 5 bases outside the gene matches. CDR3 length equals 15 residues. The chain's CDR3 is CASSLREGYQETQYF. The CDR3 DNA is TGTGCCAGCAGTCTCCGGGAGGGTTACCAAGAGACCCAGTACTTC.

This chain joins TRBV2 and TRBJ2-1; D is ambiguous. This CDR3 contains 15 residues. The V end lost 1 base, the J end lost 9 bases, and 16 bases lay between the germline ends. CDR1 and CDR2 from the germline V gene are SNHLY and FYNNEI. The CDR3 loop reads CASSEETPLLSEQFF. The CDR3 nucleotides are TGTGCCAGCAGTGAAGAAACCCCCCTACTAAGTGAGCAGTTCTTC.

The rearrangement links TRBV6-2 or TRBV6-3 to TRBJ1-2, with D uncertain. Trimming shortened V by 2 bases and J by 4 bases, and 11 bases separated the two germline ends. The length of the CDR3 is 14 residues. Germline CDR1 reads MNHEY; CDR2 reads SVGEGT. The DNA of the CDR3 is TGTGCCAGCAGTTACCCCGGTCACTCCTATGGCTACACCTTC. It is translated as CASSYPGHSYGYTF.